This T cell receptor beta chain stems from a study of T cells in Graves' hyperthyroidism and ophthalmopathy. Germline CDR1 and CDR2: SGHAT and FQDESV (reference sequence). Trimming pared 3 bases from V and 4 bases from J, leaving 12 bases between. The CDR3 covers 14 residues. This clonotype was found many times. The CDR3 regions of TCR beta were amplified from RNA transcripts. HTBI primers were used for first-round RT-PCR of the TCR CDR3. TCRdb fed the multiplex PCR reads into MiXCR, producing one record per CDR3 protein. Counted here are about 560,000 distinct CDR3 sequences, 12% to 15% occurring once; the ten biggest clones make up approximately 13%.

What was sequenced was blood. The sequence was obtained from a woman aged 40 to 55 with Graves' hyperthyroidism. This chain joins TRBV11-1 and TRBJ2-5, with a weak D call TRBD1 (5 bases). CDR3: CASSFGQGGETQYF. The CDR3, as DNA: TGTGCCAGCAGCTTCGGCCAGGGTGGAGAGACCCAGTACTTC.